This TCR beta chain is from a study of cytomegalovirus exposure and HLA in healthy donors. Study in general: Out of approximately 170 million T cells, an earlier analysis found some 120 million unique TCR beta sequences in total.

The PCR employed 60 Vbeta primers together with 13 Jbeta primers. Some clones are missing from TCRdb's copy, which holds only in-frame ones; the method was immunoSEQ multiplex PCR. The sample carries approximately 79,000 clones, around 74% recorded once. CDR1 and CDR2 (germline): MGHRA, YSYEKL. The V end was cut by 2 bases, the J end by 0 bases, with 5 bases between. This CDR3 is 14 amino acids long. This clone was picked up a small number of times. Its antigen is unknown. Overall study results and limits: A missense DCLRE1C variant was associated with V- and J-gene trimming of TCR beta chains in a later analysis, and an independent cohort replicated the association. Reported results showed that the classifier diagnosed cytomegalovirus status with high specificity and sensitivity.

What was sequenced was PBMCs. The receptor comes from a boy between 10 and 17 years old in good health and CMV-seronegative. The chain combines TRBV4-1 with TRBJ1-5; D unclear. Here the CDR3 DNA reads TGCGCCAGCAGCCAAATTCATAGCAATCAGCCCCAGCATTTT. Its translation: CASSQIHSNQPQHF.